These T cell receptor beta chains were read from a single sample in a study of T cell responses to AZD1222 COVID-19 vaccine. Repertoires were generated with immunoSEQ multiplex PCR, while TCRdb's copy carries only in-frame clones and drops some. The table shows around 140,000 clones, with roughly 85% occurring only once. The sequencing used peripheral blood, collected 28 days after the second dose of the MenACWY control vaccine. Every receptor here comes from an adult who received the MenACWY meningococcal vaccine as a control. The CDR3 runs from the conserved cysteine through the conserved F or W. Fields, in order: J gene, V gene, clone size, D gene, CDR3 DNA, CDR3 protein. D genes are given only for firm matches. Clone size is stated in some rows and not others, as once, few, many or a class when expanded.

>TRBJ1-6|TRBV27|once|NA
TGTGCCAGCAGTCGGATGGCGGGAGGGGGAACCTATAATTCACCCCTCCACTTT
CASSRMAGGGTYNSPLHF
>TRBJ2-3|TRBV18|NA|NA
TGTGCCAGCTCACCTCCGGCAGATACGCAGTATTTT
CASSPPADTQYF
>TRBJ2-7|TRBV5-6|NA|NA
TGTGCCAGCAGCTTGGGCAGTCTCTACGAGCAGTACTTC
CASSLGSLYEQYF
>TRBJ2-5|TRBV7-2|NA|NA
TGTGCCAGCAGCTTAGAGGTCCAAGAGACCCAGTACTTC
CASSLEVQETQYF
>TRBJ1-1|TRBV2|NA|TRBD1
TGTGCCAGCAGTGAAGCGGGACAGGGTTTTCGAGCTTTCTTT
CASSEAGQGFRAFF
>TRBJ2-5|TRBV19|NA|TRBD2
TGTGCCAGTAGTTGGACTAGCGGGGGGCAAGAGACCCAGTACTTC
CASSWTSGGQETQYF
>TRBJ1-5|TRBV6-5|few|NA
TGTGCCAGCAGTTACTCCTTCAGTTCTAATCAGCCCCAGCATTTT
CASSYSFSSNQPQHF
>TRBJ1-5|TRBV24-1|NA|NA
TGTGCCACCAGTGATCCTCAGGAAGGGGGTAGCAATCAGCCCCAGCATTTT
CATSDPQEGGSNQPQHF
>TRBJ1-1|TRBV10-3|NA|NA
TGTGCCATCAGTGAGTCAGAGACAAATAACACTGAAGCTTTCTTT
CAISESETNNTEAFF
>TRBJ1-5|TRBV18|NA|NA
TGTGCCAGCTCACTATACCGGACGGAGATTAATCAGCCCCAGCATTTT
CASSLYRTEINQPQHF
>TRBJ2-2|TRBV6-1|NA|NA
TGTGCCAGCAGTGATGTCCGGAGGACGGACACCGGGGAGCTGTTTTTT
CASSDVRRTDTGELFF
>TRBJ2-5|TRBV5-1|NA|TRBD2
TGCGCCAGCAGCCTTTGGACTAGCGGGGGGCAAGAGACCCAGTACTTC
CASSLWTSGGQETQYF
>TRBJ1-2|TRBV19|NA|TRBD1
TGTGCCAGTACCCGAACAGGGGGCGCAAACAACTATGGCTACACCTTC
CASTRTGGANNYGYTF
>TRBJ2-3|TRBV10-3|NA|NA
TGTGCCATCAGTGAAAGGGCAGATACGCAGTATTTT
CAISERADTQYF
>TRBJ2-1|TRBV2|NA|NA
TGTGCCAGCAGCGGGCGGGCCTCCTACAATGAGCAGTTCTTC
CASSGRASYNEQFF
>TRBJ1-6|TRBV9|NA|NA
TGTGCCAGCAGCGTACTCGGGGGATCACCCCTCCACTTT
CASSVLGGSPLHF
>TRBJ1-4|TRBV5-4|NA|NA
TGTGCCAGCAGCCCGGACGACGGTCCGAATGAAAAACTGTTTTTT
CASSPDDGPNEKLFF
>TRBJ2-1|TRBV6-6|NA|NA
TGTGCCAGCAGTAGATGGGCAGAGGCAGGGGGGCTAGAAAGCTCCTACAATGAGCAGTTCTTC
CASSRWAEAGGLESSYNEQFF
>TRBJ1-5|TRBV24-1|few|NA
TGTGCCACCAGTGGTCGAGGGTTCAATCAGCCCCAGCATTTT
CATSGRGFNQPQHF
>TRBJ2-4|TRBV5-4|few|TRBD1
TGTGCCAGCAGCGCCGGACAGGGCGCCGTTGTAGCCAAAAACATTCAGTACTTC
CASSAGQGAVVAKNIQYF
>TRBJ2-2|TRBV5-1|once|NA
TGCGCCAGCAGCTTGGTACTAGGGGAGAACACCGGGGAGCTGTTTTTT
CASSLVLGENTGELFF
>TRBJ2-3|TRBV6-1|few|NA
TGTGCCAGCAGTGTGGGAACAGGGAGGGGCACAGATACGCAGTATTTT
CASSVGTGRGTDTQYF
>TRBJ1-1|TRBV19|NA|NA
TGTGCCAGTAGTCCGCTCTTTGGTACTGAAGCTTTCTTT
CASSPLFGTEAFF
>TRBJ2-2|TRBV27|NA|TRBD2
TGTGCCAGCAGTGGCGGGGGGTTCGGGGAGCTGTTTTTT
CASSGGGFGELFF
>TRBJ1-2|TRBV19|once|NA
TGTGCCAGTAGTAAGGCCGCCGGGACGGATGCTTTCTATGGCTACACCTTC
CASSKAAGTDAFYGYTF
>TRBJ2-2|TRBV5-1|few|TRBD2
TGCGCCAGCAGCATAGCGGGGAGTCAGGCCGGGGAGCTGTTTTTT
CASSIAGSQAGELFF
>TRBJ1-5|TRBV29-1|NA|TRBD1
TGCAGCGTTGGACAGGGTAGCGATCAGCCCCAGCATTTT
CSVGQGSDQPQHF
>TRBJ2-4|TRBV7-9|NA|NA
TGTGCCAGCGGGCGGCCAGATCAAAACATTCAGTACTTC
CASGRPDQNIQYF
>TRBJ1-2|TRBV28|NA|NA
TGTGCCAGCGAGGGGGTAGGGTATGGCTACACCTTC
CASEGVGYGYTF
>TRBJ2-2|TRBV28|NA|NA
TGTGCCAGCAGCCGCTACACCGGGGAGCTGTTTTTT
CASSRYTGELFF
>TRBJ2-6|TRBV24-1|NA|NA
TGTGCCACCAGGACCCCACAGGGAGGGGCCAACGTCCTGACTTTC
CATRTPQGGANVLTF
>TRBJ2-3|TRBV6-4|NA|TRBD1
TGTGCCAGCAGTCCTACAGGGGGCGAGGTGGATACGCAGTATTTT
CASSPTGGEVDTQYF
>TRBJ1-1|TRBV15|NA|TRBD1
TGTGCCACCAGCCCGCGGACAGGACCTAACACTGAAGCTTTCTTT
CATSPRTGPNTEAFF
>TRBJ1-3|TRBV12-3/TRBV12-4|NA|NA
TGTGCCACCCAGGATTCTTGGGGAAACACCATATATTTT
CATQDSWGNTIYF
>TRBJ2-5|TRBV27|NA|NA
TGTGCCAGCAGCCATACAGGGCTCCAAGAGACCCAGTACTTC
CASSHTGLQETQYF
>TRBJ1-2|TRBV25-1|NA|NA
TGTGCCAGCAGTGAGCCCGACAGATTTTATACGGACTACACCTTC
CASSEPDRFYTDYTF
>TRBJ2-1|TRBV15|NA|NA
TGTGCCACCAGCAGCGGGCGGGTGGAAATCTTC
CATSSGRVEIF
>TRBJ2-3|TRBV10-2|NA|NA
TGCGCCATAGGGGAATTCACAGATACGCAGTATTTT
CAIGEFTDTQYF